This TCR beta chain was sequenced for a study of shared clonotypes between healthy human individuals. Study results and caveats: It was observed that approximately 5% of naive CD4 clonotypes were shared across a handful of donors.

Note on this clone: The antigen is not known.

Assay used: immunoSEQ multiplex PCR; TCRdb lists only in-frame clones, some missing. The table shows roughly 590,000 clones, with nearly 97% occurring only once. Naivety among CD8 cells was defined by CD45RO negativity and positive CCR7 selection, thereby excluding terminally differentiated effector memory CD45RA+ cells. Sequencing was performed on naive CD8+ T cells sorted from blood. This clonotype was sampled from a woman aged 25 to 39 in good health.

This CDR3 is CASRYRGSHEQYF. DNA of the CDR3: TGTGCCAGCCGATACAGGGGAAGCCACGAGCAGTACTTC. The chain couples TRBV28 to TRBJ2-7; 7 bases match TRBD1. The J segment lost 5 bases and the V segment lost 8 bases, leaving 9 bases of the junction unmatched. The CDR3 runs 13 residues. In germline, CDR1 is MDHEN, CDR2 SYDVKM.